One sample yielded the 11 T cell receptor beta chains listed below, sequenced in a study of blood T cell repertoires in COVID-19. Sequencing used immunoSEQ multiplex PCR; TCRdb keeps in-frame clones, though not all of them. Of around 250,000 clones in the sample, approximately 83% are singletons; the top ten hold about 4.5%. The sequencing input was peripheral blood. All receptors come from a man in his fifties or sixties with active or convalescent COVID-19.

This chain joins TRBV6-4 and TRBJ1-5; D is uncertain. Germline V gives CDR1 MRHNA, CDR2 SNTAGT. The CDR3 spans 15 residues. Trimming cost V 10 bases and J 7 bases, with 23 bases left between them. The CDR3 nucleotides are TGTGCCACCCAACTCGAGGCCCGAGACCGGCAGCCCCAGCATTTT. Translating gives CATQLEARDRQPQHF.

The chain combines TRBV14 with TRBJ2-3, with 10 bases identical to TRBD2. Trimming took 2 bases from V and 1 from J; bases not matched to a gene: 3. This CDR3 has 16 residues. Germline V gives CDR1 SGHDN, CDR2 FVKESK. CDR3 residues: CASSQPGTSGTDTQYF. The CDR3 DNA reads TGTGCCAGCAGCCAACCCGGGACTAGCGGCACAGATACGCAGTATTTT.

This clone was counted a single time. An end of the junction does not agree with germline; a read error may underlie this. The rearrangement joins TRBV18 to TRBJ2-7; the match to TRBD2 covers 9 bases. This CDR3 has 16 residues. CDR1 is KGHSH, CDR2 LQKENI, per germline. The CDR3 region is CASSPRAAGGPYKQYF. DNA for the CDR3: TGTGCCAGCTCACCACGCGCGGCGGGGGGGCCCTACAAGCAGTACTTC.

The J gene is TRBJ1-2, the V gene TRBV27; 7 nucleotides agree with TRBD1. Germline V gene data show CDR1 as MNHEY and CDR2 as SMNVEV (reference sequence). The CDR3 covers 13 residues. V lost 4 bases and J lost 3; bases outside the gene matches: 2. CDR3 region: CASSSDRDYGYTF. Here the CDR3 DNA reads TGTGCCAGCAGTTCCGACAGGGACTATGGCTACACCTTC.

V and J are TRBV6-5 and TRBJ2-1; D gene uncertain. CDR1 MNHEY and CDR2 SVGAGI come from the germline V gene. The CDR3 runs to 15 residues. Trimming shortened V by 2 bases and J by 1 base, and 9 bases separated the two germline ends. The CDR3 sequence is CASSYVPVSYNEQFF. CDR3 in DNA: TGTGCCAGCAGTTACGTACCGGTATCCTACAATGAGCAGTTCTTC.

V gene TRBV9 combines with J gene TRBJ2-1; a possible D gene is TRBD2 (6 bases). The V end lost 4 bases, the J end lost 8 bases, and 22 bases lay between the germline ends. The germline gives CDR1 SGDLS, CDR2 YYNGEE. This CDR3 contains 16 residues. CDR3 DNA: TGTGCCAGCAGCCTCATCCACGGGCCCGGAGGGTATGAGCAGTTCTTC. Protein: CASSLIHGPGGYEQFF.

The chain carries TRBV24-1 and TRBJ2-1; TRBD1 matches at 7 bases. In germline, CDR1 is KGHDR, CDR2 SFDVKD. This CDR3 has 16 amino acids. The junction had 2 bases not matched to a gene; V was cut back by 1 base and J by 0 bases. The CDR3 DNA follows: TGTGCCACCAGTGATTTCGGGGACAGCTCCTACAATGAGCAGTTCTTC. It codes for CATSDFGDSSYNEQFF.

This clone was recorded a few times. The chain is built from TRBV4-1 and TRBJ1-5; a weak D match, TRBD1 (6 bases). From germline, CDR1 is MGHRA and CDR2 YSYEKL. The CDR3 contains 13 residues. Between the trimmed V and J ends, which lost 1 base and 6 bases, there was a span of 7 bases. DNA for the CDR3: TGCGCCAGCAGCCAAGGCAGGGGTCAGCCCCAGCATTTT. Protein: CASSQGRGQPQHF.

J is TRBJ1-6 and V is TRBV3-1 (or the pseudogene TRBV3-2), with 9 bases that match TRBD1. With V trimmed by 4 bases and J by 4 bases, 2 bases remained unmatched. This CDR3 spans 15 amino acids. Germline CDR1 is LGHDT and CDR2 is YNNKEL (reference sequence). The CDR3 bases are TGTGCCAGCAGCCGAGGACAGGGGTATAATTCACCCCTCCACTTT. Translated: CASSRGQGYNSPLHF.

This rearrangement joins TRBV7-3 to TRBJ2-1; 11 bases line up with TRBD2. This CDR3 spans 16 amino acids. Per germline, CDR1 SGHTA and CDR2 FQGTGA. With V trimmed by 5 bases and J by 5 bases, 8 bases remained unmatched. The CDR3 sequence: CASSTLAGGLNNEQFF. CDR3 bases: TGTGCCAGCAGCACCCTAGCGGGGGGCCTCAACAATGAGCAGTTCTTC.

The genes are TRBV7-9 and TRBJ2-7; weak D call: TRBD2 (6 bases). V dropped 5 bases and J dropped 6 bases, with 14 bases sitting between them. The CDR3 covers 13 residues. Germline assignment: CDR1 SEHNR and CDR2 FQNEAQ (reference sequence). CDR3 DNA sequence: TGTGCCAGCAGCCGCCCGGGGGTAGGCGAGCAGTACTTC. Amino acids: CASSRPGVGEQYF.